This T cell receptor (beta chain) was recorded in a study of CD8 T cells in ankylosing spondylitis. A remark on this clonotype: Its cognate antigen is unknown.

Study-wide findings and caveats: Disease-linked clones were reportedly significantly enriched in matched ankylosing spondylitis synovial fluid. Reactive arthritis synovial fluid and blood previously showed some of these motif variants. Eight or nine highly homologous variants made up a TCR beta motif that seemed to typify ankylosing spondylitis blood. Clones linked with disease were CD8+ and fairly uncommon in the peripheral blood.

Quantitative molecular-barcoded 5'-RACE generated the TCR beta libraries. One entry per CDR3 protein results from TCRdb running MiXCR on the 5' RACE reads. The sample shows over 400,000 distinct CDR3 sequences, roughly 25% of them seen only once. This CDR3 is built from 16 residues. The V segment lost 6 bases and the J segment 4 bases; nucleotides outside the gene matches: 11. The germline CDR1 and CDR2 sequences are SGHRS and YFSETQ. The sequence came from a male donor with ankylosing spondylitis. The chain joins TRBV5-1 to TRBJ2-2; 8 bases fit TRBD1. Sequenced material: blood, either unsorted or a sorted T cell fraction (not recorded which). CDR3 nucleotide sequence: TGCGCCAGCAAAACGACGCAGGGGGCGATCACCGGGGAGCTGTTTTTT. Its protein product is CASKTTQGAITGELFF.